This TCR beta chain was profiled in a study of CD8 T cells in Susac syndrome. Deletions cut 1 base from V and 2 bases from J, with 16 bases between. This CDR3 spans 17 amino acids. CDR1 is SGHTA, CDR2 FQGNSA, per germline. Random hexamers were used to reverse transcribe an amount of about 0.45 to 1 ug RNA. TCRdb processed the immunoSEQ multiplex PCR reads anew with MiXCR; each CDR3 protein has one entry. The sample shows about 110,000 distinct CDR3 sequences, about 95% of them seen only once. V is TRBV7-2 and J is TRBJ2-3; no clear D. The sequencing input was CD4+ T cells from PBMCs. The sequence was obtained from a human donor in good health. CDR3 DNA: TGTGCCAGCAGCTTAGGTCCCAGGCGTCGATACACAGATACGCAGTATTTT. Translated: CASSLGPRRRYTDTQYF.